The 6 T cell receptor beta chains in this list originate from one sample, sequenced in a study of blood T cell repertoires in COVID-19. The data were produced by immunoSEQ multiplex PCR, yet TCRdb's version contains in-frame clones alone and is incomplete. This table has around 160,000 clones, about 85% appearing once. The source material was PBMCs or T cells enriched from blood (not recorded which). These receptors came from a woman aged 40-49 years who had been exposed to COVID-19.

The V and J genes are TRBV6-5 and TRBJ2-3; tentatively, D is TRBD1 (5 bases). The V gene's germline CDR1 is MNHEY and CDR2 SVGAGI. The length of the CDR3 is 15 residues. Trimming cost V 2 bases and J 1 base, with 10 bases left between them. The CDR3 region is CASSYGAIGTDTQYF. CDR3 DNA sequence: TGTGCCAGCAGTTACGGGGCTATCGGCACAGATACGCAGTATTTT.

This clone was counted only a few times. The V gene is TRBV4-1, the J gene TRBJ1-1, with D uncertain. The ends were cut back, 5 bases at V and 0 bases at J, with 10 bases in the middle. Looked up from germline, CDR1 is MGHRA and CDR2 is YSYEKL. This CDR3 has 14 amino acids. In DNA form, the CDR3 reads TGCGCCAGCAGCGGGAGGACCGTGAACACTGAAGCTTTCTTT. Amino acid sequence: CASSGRTVNTEAFF.

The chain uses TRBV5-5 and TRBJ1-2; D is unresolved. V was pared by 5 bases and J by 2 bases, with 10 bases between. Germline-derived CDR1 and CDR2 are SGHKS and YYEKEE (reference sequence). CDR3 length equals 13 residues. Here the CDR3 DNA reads TGTGCCAGCAGTTCCGGGGTGAACTATGGCTACACCTTC. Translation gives CASSSGVNYGYTF.

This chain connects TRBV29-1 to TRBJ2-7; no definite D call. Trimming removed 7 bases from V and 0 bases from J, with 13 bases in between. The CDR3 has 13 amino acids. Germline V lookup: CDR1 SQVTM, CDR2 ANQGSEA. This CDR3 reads CSEPDSSSYEQYF. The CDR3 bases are TGCAGCGAGCCAGACTCGAGCTCCTACGAGCAGTACTTC.

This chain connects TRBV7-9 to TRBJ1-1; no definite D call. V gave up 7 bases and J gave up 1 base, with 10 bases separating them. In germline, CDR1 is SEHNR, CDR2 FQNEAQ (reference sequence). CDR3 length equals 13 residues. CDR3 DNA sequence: TGTGCCAGCACCAAGGCGGGGAACACTGAAGCTTTCTTT. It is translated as CASTKAGNTEAFF.

CDR3 sequence: CASSLDVSSTDTQYF. Here the CDR3 DNA reads TGCGCCAGCAGCTTGGATGTGTCAAGCACAGATACGCAGTATTTT. The gene calls are TRBV5-1 and TRBJ2-3; D remains unclear. Trimming shortened V by 0 bases and J by 0 bases, and 8 bases separated the two germline ends. The CDR3 length is 15 residues. The germline V gene has CDR1 SGHRS and CDR2 YFSETQ.